These 14 T cell receptor beta chains were sequenced from one sample in a study of cytomegalovirus exposure and HLA in healthy donors. In the PCR, 60 Vbeta and 13 Jbeta primers were used. Clones were read by immunoSEQ multiplex PCR, and TCRdb kept only the in-frame ones, dropping some. Here the sample spans 90,000 to 100,000 clones, 80% being singletons. Sequences were obtained from PBMCs. The receptor set was obtained from a man younger than 35 in good health and CMV-seronegative.

This clone was recorded once. The chain carries TRBV2 and TRBJ2-7; 7 bases agree with TRBD1. Germline CDR1 SNHLY, CDR2 FYNNEI. This CDR3 comprises 14 residues. The V gene end was trimmed by 1 base and the J gene end by 1 base; junction bases not matched to a gene: 1. CDR3 loop: CASSEVTGSYEQYF. Written as DNA, the CDR3 is TGTGCCAGCAGTGAAGTGACAGGGTCCTACGAGCAGTACTTC.

V and J are TRBV5-4 and TRBJ1-6; D perhaps matches TRBD1 (6 bases). This CDR3 comprises 16 residues. Germline V gives CDR1 SGHNT, CDR2 YYREEE (reference sequence). The ends were cut back, 0 bases at V and 9 bases at J, with 16 bases in the middle. The CDR3 here is CASSLGTPGESSPLHF. Here the CDR3 DNA reads TGTGCCAGCAGCTTGGGAACTCCAGGGGAGAGTTCACCCCTCCACTTT.

The rearrangement joins TRBV2 to TRBJ1-1, with 7 bases matching TRBD1. In germline, CDR1 is SNHLY, CDR2 FYNNEI. V lost 6 bases, J lost 5 bases, and 12 bases stayed unmatched. The CDR3 sequence is 15 residues long. CDR3 sequence: CASSASTGSLTEAFF. The CDR3 DNA follows: TGTGCCAGCAGCGCCTCGACAGGGTCCCTGACTGAAGCTTTCTTT.

This clone was detected a few times. The chain employs TRBV9 and TRBJ1-2, with D uncertain. Trimming cost V 2 bases and J 7 bases, with 15 bases left between them. CDR3 length: 14 amino acids. The germline V gene encodes CDR1 SGDLS and CDR2 YYNGEE. This chain's CDR3 is CASSVRVGRSGYTF. CDR3 nucleotide sequence: TGTGCCAGCAGCGTCCGGGTTGGGAGATCTGGCTACACCTTC.

The CDR3 loop reads CASGSRDSLITYEQYF. The CDR3 region has the DNA TGTGCTAGTGGTTCCCGGGACTCTCTCATAACCTACGAGCAGTACTTC. The chain has TRBV12-5 and TRBJ2-7; a weak D match, TRBD2 (6 bases). The CDR3 totals 16 residues. Germline CDR1 reads LGHNT; CDR2 reads FRNRAP. The ends were cut back, 4 bases at V and 2 bases at J, with 18 bases in the middle. The whole variable domain, filled in from reference TRBV12-5 and TRBJ2-7, reads DARVTQTPRHKVTEMGQEVTMRCQPILGHNTVFWYRQTMMQGLELLAYFRNRAPLDDSGMPKDRFSAEMPDATLATLKIQPSEPRDSAVYFCASGSRDSLITYEQYFGPGTRLTVT.

This CDR3 reads CASSAGGTTNEKLFF. The CDR3 DNA follows: TGTGCCAGCTCAGCAGGGGGCACAACTAATGAAAAACTGTTTTTT. The chain recombines TRBV18 with TRBJ1-4; 8 bases line up with TRBD1. Germline V gene data show CDR1 as KGHSH and CDR2 as LQKENI. The V and J ends lost 5 bases and 0 bases, in that order; junction bases with no gene match: 2. This CDR3 is built from 15 residues.

This clone has only a few counts. This chain uses TRBV5-1 with TRBJ2-7; the D gene is possibly TRBD2 (5 bases). Germline V gives CDR1 SGHRS, CDR2 YFSETQ. Trimming left V 6 bases short and J 4 bases short, with 14 bases between. CDR3 length: 13 residues. In DNA form, the CDR3 reads TGCGCCAGCACCCCGAATGCGGGTTACGAGCAGTACTTC. This sequence encodes CASTPNAGYEQYF.

The rearrangement joins TRBV6-5 to TRBJ1-2, with 9 bases matching TRBD1. The germline V gene has CDR1 MNHEY and CDR2 SVGAGI. V shed 7 bases, J shed 4 bases, and the junction held 10 bases outside the gene matches. This CDR3 is built from 15 residues. CDR3 residues: CASTRSRDRAYGYTF. CDR3 DNA: TGTGCCAGCACCCGATCTCGGGACAGGGCCTATGGCTACACCTTC.

The DNA of the CDR3 is TGTGCCAGTAGAAGGAACTGGCAGGGCTACGAGCAGTACTTC. This codes for CASRRNWQGYEQYF. V usage is TRBV6-5 and J usage is TRBJ2-7, with a tentative D call TRBD1 (5 bases). Germline V CDR1 and CDR2: MNHEY, SVGAGI. Trimming removed 9 bases from V and 3 bases from J, with 18 bases in between. The CDR3 totals 14 residues.

This clone was detected only once. This sequence joins TRBV5-6 and TRBJ1-2, with 7 bases that match TRBD1. The CDR3 has 14 residues. Trimming at V came to 3 bases and at J to 4 bases, leaving 6 bases not matched to a gene. Germline CDR1 and CDR2: SGHDT and YYEEEE. CDR3 in amino acids: CASSSGGFSYGYTF. CDR3 nucleotides: TGTGCCAGCAGCTCAGGGGGTTTTAGCTATGGCTACACCTTC.

The chain couples TRBV5-4 to TRBJ1-2; D is unresolved. There are 17 residues in the CDR3. CDR1 and CDR2 from the germline V gene are SGHNT and YYREEE (reference sequence). V shed 3 bases and J shed 4 bases, with 22 bases lying between them. Here the CDR3 DNA reads TGTGCCAGCAGCTGGGCCTTCGGGGTCGGAGAATTCTATGGCTACACCTTC. This translates into CASSWAFGVGEFYGYTF.

The genes are TRBV9 and TRBJ1-3, with D hard to call. The CDR3 runs 13 residues. Germline CDR1 SGDLS, CDR2 YYNGEE. V lost 4 bases and J 4 bases, leaving 9 bases between the germline ends. As DNA, the CDR3 is TGTGCCAGCAGCCCTCAACAGGGAAACACCATATATTTT. Encoded protein: CASSPQQGNTIYF.

V usage is TRBV6-1 and J usage is TRBJ1-4; maybe TRBD1 (5 bases). Trimming pared 8 bases from V and 8 bases from J, leaving 15 bases between. Germline V lookup: CDR1 MNHNS, CDR2 SASEGT. The CDR3 extends over 13 amino acids. CDR3 residues: CASARDAGEKLFF. Written as DNA, the CDR3 is TGTGCCAGCGCAAGGGACGCGGGGGAAAAACTGTTTTTT.

This clone turned up a few times. The chain uses TRBV6-6 and TRBJ1-2; 8 bases map to TRBD1. V gave up 7 bases and J gave up 3 bases; unmatched junction bases: 10. The germline V gene has CDR1 MNHNY and CDR2 SVGAGI (reference sequence). This CDR3 contains 15 residues. The CDR3 sequence is CASTYRPTGDYGYTF. The CDR3 DNA is TGTGCCAGCACCTACCGCCCGACAGGGGACTATGGCTACACCTTC.